This TCR beta chain was identified during a study of early T cells in non-severe SARS-CoV-2 infection. Individual cDNA molecules were tagged with unique molecular identifiers, the study reported. TCRdb fed the 5' RACE reads into MiXCR, producing one record per CDR3 protein. The sample holds about 70,000 distinct CDR3 sequences, roughly 5.3% seen once. Looked up from germline, CDR1 is LGHNA and CDR2 is YNFKEQ. There are 16 residues in the CDR3. V was shortened by 1 base and J by 9 bases, with 19 bases between the two germline ends. The chain is built from TRBV4-2 and TRBJ2-1, with no clear D. The sample here was whole blood, taken at baseline. The receptor was isolated from an adult who was a healthcare worker with PCR-confirmed SARS-CoV-2 infection or an uninfected control (not recorded which). This CDR3 is CASSQAPAQNPGEQFF. CDR3 sequence (DNA): TGTGCCAGCAGCCAAGCACCAGCACAAAACCCGGGTGAGCAGTTCTTC.